The clone carrying this TCR beta chain was recorded a few times. Looked up from germline, CDR1 is SGHRS and CDR2 is YFSETQ. The CDR3 length is 17 residues. V was trimmed by 0 bases and J by 4 bases, leaving 17 bases between them. The data are from a study of cytomegalovirus exposure and HLA in healthy donors. The primer mix had 60 Vbeta and 13 Jbeta primers. Repertoires were generated with immunoSEQ multiplex PCR, while TCRdb's copy carries only in-frame clones and drops some. The sample records fewer than 150,000 clones, 65% to 80% being singletons. The J gene is TRBJ2-1, the V gene TRBV5-1; maybe TRBD2 (6 bases). This sequence was found in a human donor in good health. Input material: PBMCs. The CDR3 DNA is TGCGCCAGCAGCTTGGCCGGAGGGCCGCTTAGATACAATGAGCAGTTCTTC. This gives the protein CASSLAGGPLRYNEQFF. The complete variable domain, with remaining parts taken from reference TRBV5-1 and TRBJ2-1, reads KAGVTQTPRYLIKTRGQQVTLSCSPISGHRSVSWYQQTPGQGLQFLFEYFSETQRNKGNFPGRFSGRQFSNSRSEMNVSTLELGDSALYLCASSLAGGPLRYNEQFFGPGTRLTVL.